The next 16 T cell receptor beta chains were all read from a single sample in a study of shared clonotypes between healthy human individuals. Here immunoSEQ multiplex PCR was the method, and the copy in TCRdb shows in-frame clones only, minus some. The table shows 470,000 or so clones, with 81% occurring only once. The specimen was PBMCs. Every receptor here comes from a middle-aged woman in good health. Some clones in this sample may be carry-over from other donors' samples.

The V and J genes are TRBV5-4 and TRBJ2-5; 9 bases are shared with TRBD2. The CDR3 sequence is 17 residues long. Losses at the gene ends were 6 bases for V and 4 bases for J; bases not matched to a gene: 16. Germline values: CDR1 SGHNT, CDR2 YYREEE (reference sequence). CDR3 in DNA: TGTGCCAGCACCTTTTCTAGCGGGGACTCGAGGGGAGAGACCCAGTACTTC. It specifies CASTFSSGDSRGETQYF. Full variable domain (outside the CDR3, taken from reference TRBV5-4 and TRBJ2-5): ETGVTQSPTHLIKTRGQQVTLRCSSQSGHNTVSWYQQALGQGPQFIFQYYREEENGRGNFPPRFSGLQFPNYSSELNVNALELDDSALYLCASTFSSGDSRGETQYFGPGTRLLVL.

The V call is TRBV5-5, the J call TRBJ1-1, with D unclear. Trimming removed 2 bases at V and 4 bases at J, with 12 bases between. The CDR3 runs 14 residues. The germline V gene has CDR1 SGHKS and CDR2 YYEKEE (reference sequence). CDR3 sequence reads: CASSFGYVGTEAFF. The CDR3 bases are TGTGCCAGCAGCTTTGGCTACGTAGGCACTGAAGCTTTCTTT.

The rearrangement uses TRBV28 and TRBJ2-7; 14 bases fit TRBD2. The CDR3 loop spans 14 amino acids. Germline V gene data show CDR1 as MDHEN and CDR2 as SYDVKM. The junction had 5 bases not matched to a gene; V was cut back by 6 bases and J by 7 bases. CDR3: CASRPGLAGEEQYF. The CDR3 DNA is TGTGCCAGCAGGCCGGGACTAGCGGGAGAGGAGCAGTACTTC.

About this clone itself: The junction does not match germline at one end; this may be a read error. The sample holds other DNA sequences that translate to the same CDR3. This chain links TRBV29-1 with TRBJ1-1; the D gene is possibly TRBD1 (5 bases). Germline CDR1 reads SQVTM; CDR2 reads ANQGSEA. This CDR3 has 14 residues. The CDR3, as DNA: TGCAGTGTTGAGAGGGGCAGCCCGAACACTGAAGCTTTCTTT. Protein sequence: CSVERGSPNTEAFF.

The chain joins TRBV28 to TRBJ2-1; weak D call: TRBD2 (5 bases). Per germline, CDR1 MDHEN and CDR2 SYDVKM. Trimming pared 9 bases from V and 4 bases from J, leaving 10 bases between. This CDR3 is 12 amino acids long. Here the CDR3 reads CASQRGYNEQFF. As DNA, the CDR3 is TGTGCCAGTCAGCGCGGGTACAATGAGCAGTTCTTC.

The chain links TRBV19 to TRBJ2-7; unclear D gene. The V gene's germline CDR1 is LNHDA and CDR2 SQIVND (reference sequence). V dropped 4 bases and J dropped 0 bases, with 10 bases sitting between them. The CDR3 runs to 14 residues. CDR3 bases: TGTGCCAGTAGTAACAGACGGAGCTCCTACGAGCAGTACTTC. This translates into CASSNRRSSYEQYF.

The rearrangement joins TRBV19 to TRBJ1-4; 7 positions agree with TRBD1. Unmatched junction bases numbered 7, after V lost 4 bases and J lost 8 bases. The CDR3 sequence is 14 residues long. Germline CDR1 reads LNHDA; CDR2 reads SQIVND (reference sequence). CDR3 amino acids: CASSTYTGDEKLFF. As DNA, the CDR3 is TGTGCCAGTAGTACCTACACAGGGGACGAAAAACTGTTTTTT.

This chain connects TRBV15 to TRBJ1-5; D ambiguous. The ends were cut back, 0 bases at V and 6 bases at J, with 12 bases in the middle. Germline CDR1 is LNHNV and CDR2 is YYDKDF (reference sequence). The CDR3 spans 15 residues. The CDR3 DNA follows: TGTGCCACCAGCAGAGACGAGGGAGAGGCTCAGCCCCAGCATTTT. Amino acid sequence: CATSRDEGEAQPQHF.

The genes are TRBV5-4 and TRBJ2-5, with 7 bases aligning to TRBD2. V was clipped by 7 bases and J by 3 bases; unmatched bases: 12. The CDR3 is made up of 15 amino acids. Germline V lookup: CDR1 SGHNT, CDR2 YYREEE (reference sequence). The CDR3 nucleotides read TGTGCCAGCGGGGGGGGAGTGACAGCTAAAGAGACCCAGTACTTC. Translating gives CASGGGVTAKETQYF.

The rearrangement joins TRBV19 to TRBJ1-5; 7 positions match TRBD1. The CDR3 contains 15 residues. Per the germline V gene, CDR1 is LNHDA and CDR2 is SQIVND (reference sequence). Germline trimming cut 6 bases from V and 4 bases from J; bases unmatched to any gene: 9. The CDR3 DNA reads TGTGCCAGTAGCGCACAGGGGACGGGTAATCAGCCCCAGCATTTT. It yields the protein CASSAQGTGNQPQHF.

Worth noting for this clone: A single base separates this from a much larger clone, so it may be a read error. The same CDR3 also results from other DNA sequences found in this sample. DNA of the CDR3: TGCGCCAGCTCACCACCTTCGGGTTCTGGCCCTGGAAACACCATATATTTT. It codes for CASSPPSGSGPGNTIYF. The chain joins TRBV18 to TRBJ1-3; D unresolved. This CDR3 spans 17 amino acids. The germline gives CDR1 KGHSH, CDR2 LQKENI.

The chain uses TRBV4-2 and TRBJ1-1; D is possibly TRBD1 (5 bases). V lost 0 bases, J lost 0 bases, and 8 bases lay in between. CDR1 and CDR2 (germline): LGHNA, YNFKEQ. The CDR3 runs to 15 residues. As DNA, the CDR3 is TGTGCCAGCAGCCAAGACGACAGATTGAACACTGAAGCTTTCTTT. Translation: CASSQDDRLNTEAFF.

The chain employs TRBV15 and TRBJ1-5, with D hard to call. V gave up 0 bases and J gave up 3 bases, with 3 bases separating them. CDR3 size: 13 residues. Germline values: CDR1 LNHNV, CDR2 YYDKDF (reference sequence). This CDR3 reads CATSRETNQPQHF. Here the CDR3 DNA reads TGTGCCACCAGCAGAGAAACCAATCAGCCCCAGCATTTT.

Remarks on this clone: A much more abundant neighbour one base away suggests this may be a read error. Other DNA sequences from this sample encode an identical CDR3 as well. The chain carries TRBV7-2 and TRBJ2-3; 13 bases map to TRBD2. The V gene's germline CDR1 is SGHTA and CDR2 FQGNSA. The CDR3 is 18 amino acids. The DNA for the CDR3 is TGTGCCAGCAGCTTAGTACTAGCGGGAGGGAAAAGCACAGATACGCAGTACTTT. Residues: CASSLVLAGGKSTDTQYF. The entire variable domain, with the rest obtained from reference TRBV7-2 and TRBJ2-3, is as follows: GAGVSQSPSNKVTEKGKDVELRCDPISGHTALYWYRQSLGQGLEFLIYFQGNSAPDKSGLPSDRFSAERTGGSVSTLTIQRTQQEDSAVYLCASSLVLAGGKSTDTQYFGPGTRLTVL.

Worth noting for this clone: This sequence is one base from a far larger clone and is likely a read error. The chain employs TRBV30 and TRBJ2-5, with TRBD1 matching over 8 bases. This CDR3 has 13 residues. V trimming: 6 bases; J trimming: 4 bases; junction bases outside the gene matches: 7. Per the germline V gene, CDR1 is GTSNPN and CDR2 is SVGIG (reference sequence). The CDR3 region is CACNRGVGETQYF. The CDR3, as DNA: TGTGCCTGTAACAGGGGGGTTGGAGAGACCCAGTACTTC.

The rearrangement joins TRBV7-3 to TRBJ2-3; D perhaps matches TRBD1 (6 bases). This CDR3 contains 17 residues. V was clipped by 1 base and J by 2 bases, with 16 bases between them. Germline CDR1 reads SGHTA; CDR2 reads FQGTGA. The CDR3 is CASSLIGYRVDTDTQYF. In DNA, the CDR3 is TGTGCCAGCAGCTTAATTGGCTACAGGGTCGACACAGATACGCAGTATTTT.